This T cell receptor (beta chain) comes out of a study of blood T cells in healthy people across ages. Primed by a sample-barcoded 5' primer and a J-beta primer mix, a second PCR proceeded for 7 to 11 cycles. Template switching added a 12-random-nucleotide identifier to every cDNA molecule. Using its own MiXCR run on the 5' RACE reads, TCRdb lists one record per CDR3 protein. The sample lists about 730,000 distinct CDR3 sequences, approximately 43% occurring once. CDR3 length: 15 residues. V was pared by 7 bases and J by 1 base, with 16 bases between. CDR1 and CDR2 (germline): LGHDT, YNNKEL (reference sequence). There were healthy Caucasian individuals from Russia, aged about 6 to 100, serving as donors. The study's findings and limits: Nothing was known about donor CMV status, and this possibly confounded expanded clonotype changes. Age advanced and TCR beta diversity per million T cells fell, roughly linearly.

A note on this clonotype: Its specificity is unknown.

The TCR originated in a woman aged 60-75 years in good health. This chain connects TRBV3-1 to TRBJ1-1; D is uncertain. The specimen sequenced was blood. CDR3 in DNA: TGTGCCAGCACCCCATTTAGTACAGCGAACACTGAAGCTTTCTTT. This codes for CASTPFSTANTEAFF.